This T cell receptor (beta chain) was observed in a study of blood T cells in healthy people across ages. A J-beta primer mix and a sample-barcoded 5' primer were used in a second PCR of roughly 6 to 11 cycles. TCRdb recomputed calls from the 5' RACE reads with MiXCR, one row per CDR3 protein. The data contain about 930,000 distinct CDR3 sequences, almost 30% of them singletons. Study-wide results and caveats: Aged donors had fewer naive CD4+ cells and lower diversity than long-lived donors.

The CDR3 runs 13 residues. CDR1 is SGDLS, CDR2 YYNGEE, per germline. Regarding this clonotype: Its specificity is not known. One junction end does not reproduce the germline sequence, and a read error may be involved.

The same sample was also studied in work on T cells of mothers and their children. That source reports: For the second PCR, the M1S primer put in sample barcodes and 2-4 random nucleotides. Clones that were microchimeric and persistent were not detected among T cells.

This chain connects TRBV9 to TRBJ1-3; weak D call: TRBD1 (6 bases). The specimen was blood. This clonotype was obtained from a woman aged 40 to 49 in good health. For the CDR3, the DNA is TGTGCCCGCAGCGCCGAGGGGGAGAACACCATATATTTT. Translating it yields CARSAEGENTIYF.